In this sample, the clone carrying this T cell receptor (beta chain) turned up once. The CDR3 spans 15 residues. Germline loops: CDR1 ENHRY, CDR2 SYGVKD. V was shortened by 2 bases and J by 4 bases, with 13 bases between the two germline ends. The data belong to a study of blood T cell repertoires in COVID-19. Background on the study: Samples came from the United States, Italy and Spain, spanning acute and convalescent COVID-19. The cDNA or gDNA used as material had been derived from T cells, B-cell-depleted T cells, or PBMCs.

Authors' methods: The authors estimated nucleated cell counts from reference gene primer amplification. The repertoire was sequenced with immunoSEQ multiplex PCR; TCRdb's copy has only in-frame clones and lacks some. The D gene and trimming were derived from the DNA, and the V and J assignments and clone size from that table. The data contain 95,000 to 120,000 clones, 70% to 90% of them singletons. Sample: peripheral blood. The receptor was derived from a woman between 50 and 59 years old with acute or convalescent COVID-19. The J gene is TRBJ2-3, the V gene TRBV10-3, with a weak D call TRBD1 (6 bases). CDR3 nucleotides: TGTGCCATCAGTGAGCAAACAGGGTATTCAGATACGCAGTATTTT. Translation: CAISEQTGYSDTQYF.